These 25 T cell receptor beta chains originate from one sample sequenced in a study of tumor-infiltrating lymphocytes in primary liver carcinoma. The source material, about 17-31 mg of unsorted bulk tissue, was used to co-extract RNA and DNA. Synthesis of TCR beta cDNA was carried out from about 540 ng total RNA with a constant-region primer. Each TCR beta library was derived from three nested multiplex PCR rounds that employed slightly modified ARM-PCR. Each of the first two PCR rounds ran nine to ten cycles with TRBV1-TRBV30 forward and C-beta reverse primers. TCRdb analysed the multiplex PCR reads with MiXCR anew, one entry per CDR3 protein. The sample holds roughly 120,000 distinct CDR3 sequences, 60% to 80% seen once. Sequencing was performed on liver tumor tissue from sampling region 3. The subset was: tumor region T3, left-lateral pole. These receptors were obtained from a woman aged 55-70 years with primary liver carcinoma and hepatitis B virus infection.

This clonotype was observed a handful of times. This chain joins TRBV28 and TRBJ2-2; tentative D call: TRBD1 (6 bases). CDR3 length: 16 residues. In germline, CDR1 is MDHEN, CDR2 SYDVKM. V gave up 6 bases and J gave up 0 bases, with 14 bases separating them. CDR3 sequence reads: CASSSPPGANTGELFF. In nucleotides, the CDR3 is TGTGCCAGCAGCTCCCCCCCAGGGGCGAACACCGGGGAGCTGTTTTTT.

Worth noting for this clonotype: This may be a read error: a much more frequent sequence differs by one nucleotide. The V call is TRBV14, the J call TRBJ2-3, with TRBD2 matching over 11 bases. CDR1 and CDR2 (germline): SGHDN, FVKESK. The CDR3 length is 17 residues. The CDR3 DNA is TGTGCCAGCAGCCCTCCCAGACTAGCGGGAAACACAGATACGGAGTATTTT. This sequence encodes CASSPPRLAGNTDTEYF. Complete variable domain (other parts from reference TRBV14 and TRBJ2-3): EAGVTQFPSHSVIEKGQTVTLRCDPISGHDNLYWYRRVMGKEIKFLLHFVKESKQDESGMPNNRFLAERTGGTYSTLKVQPAELEDSGVYFCASSPPRLAGNTDTEYFGPGTRLTVL.

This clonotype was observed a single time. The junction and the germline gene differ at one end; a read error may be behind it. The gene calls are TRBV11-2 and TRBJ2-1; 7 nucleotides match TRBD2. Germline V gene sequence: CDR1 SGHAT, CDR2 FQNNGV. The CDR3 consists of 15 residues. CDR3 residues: CDSSFWGRAYDEQFF. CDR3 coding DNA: TGTGACAGCAGCTTCTGGGGGAGGGCCTACGATGAGCAGTTCTTC.

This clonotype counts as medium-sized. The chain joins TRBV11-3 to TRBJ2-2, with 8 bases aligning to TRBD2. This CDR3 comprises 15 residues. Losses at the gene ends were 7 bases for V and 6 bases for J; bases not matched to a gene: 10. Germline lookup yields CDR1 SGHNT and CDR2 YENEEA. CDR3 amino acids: CASNVAGRGSGELFF. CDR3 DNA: TGTGCCAGCAACGTAGCGGGAAGGGGGTCCGGGGAGCTGTTTTTT.

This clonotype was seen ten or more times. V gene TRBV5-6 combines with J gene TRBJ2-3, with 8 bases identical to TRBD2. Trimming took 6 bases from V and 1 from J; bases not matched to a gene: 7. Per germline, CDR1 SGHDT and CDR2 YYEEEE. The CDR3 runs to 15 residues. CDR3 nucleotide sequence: TGTGCCAGCAACGAAGCGGGAGTCGGCACAGATACGCAGTATTTT. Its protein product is CASNEAGVGTDTQYF.

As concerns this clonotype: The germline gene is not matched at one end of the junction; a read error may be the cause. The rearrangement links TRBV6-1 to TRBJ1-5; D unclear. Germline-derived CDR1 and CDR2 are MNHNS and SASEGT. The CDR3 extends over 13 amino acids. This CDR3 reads CANSYGENQPQHF. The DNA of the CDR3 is TGTGCCAACAGTTACGGGGAAAATCAGCCCCAGCATTTT.

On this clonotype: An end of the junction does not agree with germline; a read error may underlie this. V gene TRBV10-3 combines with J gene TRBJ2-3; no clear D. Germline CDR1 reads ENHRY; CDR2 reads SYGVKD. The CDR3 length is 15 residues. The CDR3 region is CAIRSEPLNSGTRYF. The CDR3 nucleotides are TGTGCCATCAGATCCGAACCCTTAAATTCTGGTACGCGGTATTTT.

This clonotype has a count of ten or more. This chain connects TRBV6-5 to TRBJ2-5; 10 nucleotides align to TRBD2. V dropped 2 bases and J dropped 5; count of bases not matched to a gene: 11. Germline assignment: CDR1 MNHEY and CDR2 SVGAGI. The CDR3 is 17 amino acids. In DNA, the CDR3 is TGTGCCAGCAGTTACCAGCTCCAAAGTAGCGGGAGGGAGACCCAGTACTTC. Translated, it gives CASSYQLQSSGRETQYF.

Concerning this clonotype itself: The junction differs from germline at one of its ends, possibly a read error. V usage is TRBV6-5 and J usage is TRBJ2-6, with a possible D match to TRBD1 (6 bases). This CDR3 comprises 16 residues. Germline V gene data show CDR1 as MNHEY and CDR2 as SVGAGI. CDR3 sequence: CAAGAGERSGVNVLTF. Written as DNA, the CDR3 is TGTGCCGCAGGGGCAGGTGAACGCTCTGGGGTCAACGTCCTGACTTTC.

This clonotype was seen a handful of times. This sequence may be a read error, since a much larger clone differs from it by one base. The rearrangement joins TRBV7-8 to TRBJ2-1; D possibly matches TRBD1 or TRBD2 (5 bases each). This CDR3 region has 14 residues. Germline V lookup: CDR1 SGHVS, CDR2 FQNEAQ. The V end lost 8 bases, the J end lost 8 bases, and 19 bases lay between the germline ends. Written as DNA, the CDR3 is TGTGCCAGCGGCTACCACCGGGGCGCGGATGAGCAGTTCTTC. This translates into CASGYHRGADEQFF.

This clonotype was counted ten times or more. CDR3: CASSQPDRYSEAFF. The CDR3 DNA is TGCGCCAGCAGCCAGCCGGACAGGTACTCTGAAGCTTTCTTT. The rearrangement joins TRBV4-1 to TRBJ1-1; 7 bases match TRBD1. This CDR3 has 14 amino acids. Germline V gene sequence: CDR1 MGHRA, CDR2 YSYEKL. J lost 6 bases, V lost 3 bases, and 7 bases had no gene match.

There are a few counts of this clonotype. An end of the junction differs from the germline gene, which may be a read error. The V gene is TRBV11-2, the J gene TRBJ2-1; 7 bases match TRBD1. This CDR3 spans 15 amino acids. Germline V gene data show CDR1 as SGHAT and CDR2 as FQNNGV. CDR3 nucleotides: TGTGCCAGGAGCTTAGAGGGGGCTCCGGGTGTTGAGCAGCTCTTC. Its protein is CARSLEGAPGVEQLF. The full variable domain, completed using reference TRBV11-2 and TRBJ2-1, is EAGVAQSPRYKIIEKRQSVAFWCNPISGHATLYWYQQILGQGPKLLIQFQNNGVVDDSQLPKDRFSAERLKGVDSTLKIQPAKLEDSAVYLCARSLEGAPGVEQLFGPGTRLTVL.

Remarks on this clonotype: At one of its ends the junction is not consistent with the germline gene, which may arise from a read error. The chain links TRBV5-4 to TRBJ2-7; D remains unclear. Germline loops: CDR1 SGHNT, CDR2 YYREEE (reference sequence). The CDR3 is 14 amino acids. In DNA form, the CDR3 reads TGTGCCGGCAGCGTGGGAAGGGTACCCTACGAGCAGTACTTC. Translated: CAGSVGRVPYEQYF.

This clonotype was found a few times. CDR3 sequence reads: CASSLAASGSAQYF. The CDR3 nucleotides are TGTGCCAGCAGCTTGGCGGCTAGCGGGAGTGCGCAGTATTTT. This chain links TRBV5-4 with TRBJ2-3, with 10 bases identical to TRBD2. This CDR3 region has 14 residues. Germline lookup yields CDR1 SGHNT and CDR2 YYREEE (reference sequence). Unmatched junction bases numbered 5, after V lost 0 bases and J lost 10 bases.

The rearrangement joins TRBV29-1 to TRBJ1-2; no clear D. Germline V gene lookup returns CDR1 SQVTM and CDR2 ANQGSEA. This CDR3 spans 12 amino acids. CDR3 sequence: CNFMTVTDGYTF. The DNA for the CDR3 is TGCAACTTCATGACCGTAACTGACGGCTACACCTTC. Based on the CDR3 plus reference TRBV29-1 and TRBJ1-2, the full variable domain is SAVISQKPSRDICQRGTSLTIQCQVDSQVTMMFWYRQQPGQSLTLIATANQGSEATYESGFVIDKFPISRPNLTFSTLTVSNMSPEDSSIYLCNFMTVTDGYTFGSGTRLTVV.

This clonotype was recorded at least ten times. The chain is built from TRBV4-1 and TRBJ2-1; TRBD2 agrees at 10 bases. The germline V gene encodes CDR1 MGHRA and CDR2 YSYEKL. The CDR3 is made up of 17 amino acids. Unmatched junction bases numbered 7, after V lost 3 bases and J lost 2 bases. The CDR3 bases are TGCGCCAGCAGCCATACAGGACTAGCGGAAACCTACAATGAGCAGTTCTTC. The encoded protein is CASSHTGLAETYNEQFF.

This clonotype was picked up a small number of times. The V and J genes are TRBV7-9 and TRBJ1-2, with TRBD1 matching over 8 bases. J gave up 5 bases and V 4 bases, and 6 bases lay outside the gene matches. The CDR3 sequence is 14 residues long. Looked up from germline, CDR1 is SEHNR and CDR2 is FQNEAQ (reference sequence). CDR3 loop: CASSSRTGWYGYTF. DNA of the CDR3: TGTGCCAGCAGCTCTCGGACAGGGTGGTATGGCTACACCTTC. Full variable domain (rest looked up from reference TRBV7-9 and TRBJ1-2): DTGVSQNPRHKITKRGQNVTFRCDPISEHNRLYWYRQTLGQGPEFLTYFQNEAQLEKSRLLSDRFSAERPKGSFSTLEIQRTEQGDSAMYLCASSSRTGWYGYTFGSGTRLTVV.

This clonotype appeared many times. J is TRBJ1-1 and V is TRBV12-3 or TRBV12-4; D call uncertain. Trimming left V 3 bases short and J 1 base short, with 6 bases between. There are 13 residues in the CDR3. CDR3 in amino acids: CASSLTKNTEAFF. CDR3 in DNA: TGTGCCAGCAGTTTGACCAAGAACACTGAAGCTTTCTTT.

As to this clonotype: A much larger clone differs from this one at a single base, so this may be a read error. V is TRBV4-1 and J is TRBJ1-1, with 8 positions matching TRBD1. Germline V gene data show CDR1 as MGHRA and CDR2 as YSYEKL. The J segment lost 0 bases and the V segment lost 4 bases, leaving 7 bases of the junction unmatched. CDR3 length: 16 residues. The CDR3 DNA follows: TGCGCCAGCAGCCGGGCAGGGGGCCCTTTGAACACTGAAGCTTTCTTT. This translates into CASSRAGGPLNTEAFF.

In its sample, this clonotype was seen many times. The CDR3 nucleotides read TGTGCCAGCAGCTCCTCCGGGACTAGAGATACCGGGGAGCTGTTTTTT. Its protein is CASSSSGTRDTGELFF. The J gene is TRBJ2-2, the V gene TRBV5-6, with 8 bases aligning to TRBD2. This CDR3 contains 16 residues. Germline CDR1 and CDR2: SGHDT and YYEEEE. With V trimmed by 3 bases and J by 5 bases, 9 bases remained unmatched.

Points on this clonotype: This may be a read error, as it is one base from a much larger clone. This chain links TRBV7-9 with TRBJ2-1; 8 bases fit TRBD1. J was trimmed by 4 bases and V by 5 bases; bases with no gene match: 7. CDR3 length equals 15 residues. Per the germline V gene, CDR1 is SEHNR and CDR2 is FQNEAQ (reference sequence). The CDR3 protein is CASSVRTGSYNEQFF. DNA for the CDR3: TGTGCCAGCAGCGTCCGGACAGGGTCGTACAATGAGCAGTTCTTC.

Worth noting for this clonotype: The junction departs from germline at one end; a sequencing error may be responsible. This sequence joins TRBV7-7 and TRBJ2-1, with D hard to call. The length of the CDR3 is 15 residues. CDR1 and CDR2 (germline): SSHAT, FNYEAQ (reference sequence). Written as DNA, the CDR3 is TGTGCTAGCAGCTTATCTAGGGATTCATACAATGAGCAGTTCTTC. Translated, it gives CASSLSRDSYNEQFF.

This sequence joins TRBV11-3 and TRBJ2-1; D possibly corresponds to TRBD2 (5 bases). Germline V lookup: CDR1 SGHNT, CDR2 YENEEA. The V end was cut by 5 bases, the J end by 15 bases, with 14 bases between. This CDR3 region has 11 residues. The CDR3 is CASSLGLFRFF. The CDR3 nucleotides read TGTGCCAGCAGCCTCGGACTTTTCAGGTTCTTC.

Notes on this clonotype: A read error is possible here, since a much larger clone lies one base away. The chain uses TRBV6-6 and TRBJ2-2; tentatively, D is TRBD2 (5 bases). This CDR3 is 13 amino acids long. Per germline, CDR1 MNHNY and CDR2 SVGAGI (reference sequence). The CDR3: CTSALRAAGELFF. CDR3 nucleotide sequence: TGTACCAGCGCCTTGAGGGCGGCCGGGGAGCTGTTTTTT.

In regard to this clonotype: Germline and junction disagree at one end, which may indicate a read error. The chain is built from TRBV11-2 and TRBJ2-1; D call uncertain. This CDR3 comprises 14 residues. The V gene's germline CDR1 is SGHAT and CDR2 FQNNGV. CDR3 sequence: CSSSLGGRNNEQLF. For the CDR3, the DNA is TGTTCCAGCAGTTTAGGTGGCCGAAACAATGAGCAGTTGTTC.